The 7 T cell receptor beta chains given below trace back to one sample, sequenced in a study of T cells in Graves' hyperthyroidism and ophthalmopathy. Researchers amplified the TCR beta CDR3 regions from RNA transcripts. Using the HTBI primer set, a first-round RT-PCR was run on the TCR CDR3. TCRdb independently ran MiXCR on the multiplex PCR reads; one entry per CDR3 protein. The data show about 590,000 distinct CDR3 sequences, about a sixth seen once. The sequencing sample was made of blood. Receptors were obtained from a woman aged 25 to 39 with Graves' hyperthyroidism.

This clonotype appeared many times. The chain joins TRBV11-1 to TRBJ2-3; tentatively, D is TRBD2 (7 bases). Germline CDR1 SGHAT, CDR2 FQDESV (reference sequence). This CDR3 region has 15 residues. V gave up 5 bases and J gave up 1 base, with 13 bases separating them. The CDR3 sequence is CASSIQGGGTDTQYF. CDR3 nucleotides: TGTGCCAGCAGCATACAGGGAGGGGGCACAGATACGCAGTATTTT.

Comments on this clonotype: It may be a read error: a sequence one base away is much more abundant. V and J are TRBV28 and TRBJ1-2; 10 bases are shared with TRBD1. Germline lookup yields CDR1 MDHEN and CDR2 SYDVKM. This CDR3 is built from 13 residues. V lost 5 bases and J lost 12; bases outside the gene matches: 9. The CDR3 is CASSPGTGEGHTF. Written as DNA, the CDR3 is TGTGCCAGCAGTCCCGGGACAGGGGAGGGCCACACCTTC.

The chain combines TRBV7-6 with TRBJ2-1; 9 positions agree with TRBD2. The CDR3 loop spans 16 amino acids. Germline V gene lookup returns CDR1 SGHVS and CDR2 FNYEAQ. Losses at the gene ends were 5 bases for V and 7 bases for J; bases not matched to a gene: 12. In DNA form, the CDR3 reads TGTGCCAGCAGCACTATACCGGGACTAGCTATAAATGAGCAGTTCTTC. Its protein is CASSTIPGLAINEQFF.

This clonotype was recorded at least ten times. The rearrangement joins TRBV20-1 to TRBJ2-1; the match to TRBD2 covers 12 bases. Per the germline V gene, CDR1 is DFQATT and CDR2 is SNEGSKA (reference sequence). The CDR3 spans 14 residues. After removal of 6 bases from V and 2 bases from J, the junction contained 2 bases not matched to a gene. CDR3 residues: CSARTSGTYNEQFF. The CDR3 nucleotides are TGCAGTGCGCGGACTAGCGGGACCTACAATGAGCAGTTCTTC.

The sample holds many counts of this clonotype. The chain is built from TRBV28 and TRBJ2-3; 8 positions match TRBD2. Germline V gene sequence: CDR1 MDHEN, CDR2 SYDVKM. With 6 bases clipped from V and 1 base from J, the junction kept 6 bases outside the gene matches. The CDR3 extends over 15 amino acids. The CDR3 coding sequence is TGTGCCAGCAGATTCGGACTAGCAGGCACAGATACGCAGTATTTT. Its protein is CASRFGLAGTDTQYF.

This clonotype came up a few times. This chain links TRBV30 with TRBJ2-7; the match to TRBD1 covers 8 bases. After removal of 2 bases from V and 3 bases from J, the junction contained 3 bases not matched to a gene. The CDR3 spans 13 residues. The germline V gene has CDR1 GTSNPN and CDR2 SVGIG (reference sequence). The DNA of the CDR3 is TGTGCCTGGAGTCCCGGACAGGGCTACGAGCAGTACTTC. This sequence encodes CAWSPGQGYEQYF.

There are many counts of this clonotype. The chain employs TRBV29-1 and TRBJ1-5, with TRBD1 identical over 12 bases. V shed 7 bases and J 2 bases; nucleotides not matched to a gene: 12. CDR3 length: 17 amino acids. Germline values: CDR1 SQVTM, CDR2 ANQGSEA. The CDR3 DNA reads TGCAGCGCCATCGGGACAGGGGGCGGTTCTGGCAATCAGCCCCAGCATTTT. Encoded protein: CSAIGTGGGSGNQPQHF.